The next 19 T cell receptor beta chains were all read from a single sample in a study of blood T cells in healthy people across ages. The use of a sample-barcoded 5' primer and a J-beta primer mix characterized a second PCR of 7 to 11 cycles. MiXCR, run by TCRdb on the 5' RACE reads, gives a single entry per CDR3 protein. The sample contains more than 650,000 distinct CDR3 sequences, roughly 20% of which appear only once. Sequenced material: blood. These receptors originate from a man in his 70s in good health.

The chain joins TRBV7-9 to TRBJ2-5, with 13 bases fitting TRBD2. The DNA end favors TRBJ2-7, so the J call may be wrong. Looked up from germline, CDR1 is SEHNR and CDR2 is FQNEAQ (reference sequence). The CDR3 loop spans 16 amino acids. CDR3 DNA: TGTGCCAGCAGCCCACCAGGACTAGCGGGAGCCTACGAGCAGTACTTC. Its protein is CASSPPGLAGAYEQYF.

V usage is TRBV10-3 and J usage is TRBJ2-2, with D tentatively TRBD1 (6 bases). Germline V CDR1 and CDR2: ENHRY, SYGVKD. V lost 4 bases, J lost 3 bases, and 12 bases lay in between. This CDR3 comprises 15 residues. The CDR3 loop reads CAISAGQLYTGELFF. DNA for the CDR3: TGTGCCATCAGTGCCGGACAGCTCTACACCGGGGAGCTGTTTTTT.

This clonotype was counted a few times. This CDR3 reads CASSSLGTTEAFF. As DNA, the CDR3 is TGTGCCAGCAGCTCCTTGGGGACCACTGAAGCTTTCTTT. This chain connects TRBV12-3 or TRBV12-4 to TRBJ1-1; TRBD1 is a possible D gene (5 bases). Trimming took 6 bases from V and 4 from J, leaving 12 bases between them. This CDR3 spans 13 amino acids.

This clonotype was found many times. The chain combines TRBV7-8 with TRBJ2-2, with D possibly TRBD2 on 6 matching bases. This CDR3 is built from 15 residues. V was clipped by 0 bases and J by 4 bases, with 9 bases between them. In germline, CDR1 is SGHVS, CDR2 FQNEAQ. The CDR3 bases are TGTGCCAGCAGCTTAGCGTCGGAGGGCACCGGGGAGCTGTTTTTT. Translating gives CASSLASEGTGELFF.

This clonotype appeared a few times. The rearrangement uses TRBV11-2 and TRBJ1-4, with D unclear. V was clipped by 5 bases and J by 12 bases, with 10 bases between them. Germline values: CDR1 SGHAT, CDR2 FQNNGV. The CDR3 extends over 11 amino acids. Here the CDR3 reads CASSPGWELFF. For the CDR3, the DNA is TGTGCCAGCAGCCCTGGGTGGGAACTGTTTTTT. Using reference TRBV11-2 and TRBJ1-4 for the parts outside the CDR3, the full variable domain is EAGVAQSPRYKIIEKRQSVAFWCNPISGHATLYWYQQILGQGPKLLIQFQNNGVVDDSQLPKDRFSAERLKGVDSTLKIQPAKLEDSAVYLCASSPGWELFFGSGTQLSVL.

This clonotype was seen a handful of times. CDR3: CAYRGFTHSPLHF. The CDR3 nucleotides read TGTGCCTACAGGGGGTTTACGCATTCACCCCTCCACTTT. This chain connects TRBV30 to TRBJ1-6, with 8 bases fitting TRBD1. Germline V gives CDR1 GTSNPN, CDR2 SVGIG (reference sequence). The CDR3 length is 13 residues. Unmatched junction bases numbered 7, after V lost 7 bases and J lost 8 bases.

V gene TRBV7-9 combines with J gene TRBJ2-3; D is ambiguous. The V gene's germline CDR1 is SEHNR and CDR2 FQNEAQ (reference sequence). CDR3 length: 14 amino acids. Deletions cut 1 base from V and 7 bases from J, with 12 bases between. The CDR3 DNA follows: TGTGCCAGCAGCTTAGGGTCTGCCTCAAATACGCAGTATTTT. Translated, it gives CASSLGSASNTQYF.

With regard to this clonotype: A much larger clone sits a single nucleotide away, making a read error possible. This sequence joins TRBV3-1 and TRBJ2-1; D is undetermined. Trimming stripped 0 bases from V and 4 bases from J, with 10 bases between. Germline values: CDR1 LGHDT, CDR2 YNNKEL (reference sequence). The CDR3 spans 15 residues. The CDR3 coding sequence is TGTGCCAGCAGCCAAGACGGGCCACCGTACAATGAGCAGTTCTTC. Its translation: CASSQDGPPYNEQFF.

This clonotype has just a few counts. A much larger clone differs by one base, so this may be a read error. The CDR3 DNA sequence: TGCCCCAGCAGTTCCAAATTGGACAGGGTGGAAGAGACCCAGTACTTC. Amino acids: CPSSSKLDRVEETQYF. This chain joins TRBV5-1 and TRBJ2-5; TRBD1 matches at 8 bases. The length of the CDR3 is 16 residues. Germline CDR1 SGHRS, CDR2 YFSETQ.

The genes are TRBV3-1 and TRBJ1-1; D gene unclear. Germline V gene data show CDR1 as LGHDT and CDR2 as YNNKEL (reference sequence). Trimming left V 3 bases short and J 1 base short, with 9 bases between. This CDR3 comprises 14 residues. The CDR3 reads CASSHLRQNTEAFF. DNA for the CDR3: TGTGCCAGCAGCCACCTGCGACAGAACACTGAAGCTTTCTTT. The full variable domain, rest sourced from reference TRBV3-1 and TRBJ1-1, is DTAVSQTPKYLVTQMGNDKSIKCEQNLGHDTMYWYKQDSKKFLKIMFSYNNKELIINETVPNRFSPKSPDKAHLNLHINSLELGDSAVYFCASSHLRQNTEAFFGQGTRLTVV.

In its sample, this clonotype was seen a few times. The chain has TRBV14 and TRBJ2-7; D may be TRBD2 (6 bases). This CDR3 spans 15 amino acids. V was trimmed by 1 base and J by 0 bases, leaving 10 bases between them. Germline CDR1 reads SGHDN; CDR2 reads FVKESK. The CDR3 nucleotides are TGTGCCAGCAGCCAAGTTGCGGGGATCTCCTACGAGCAGTACTTC. Its translation: CASSQVAGISYEQYF.

This clonotype occurred a few times. The genes are TRBV20-1 and TRBJ2-3; D possibly corresponds to TRBD1 (6 bases). Germline lookup yields CDR1 DFQATT and CDR2 SNEGSKA (reference sequence). CDR3 size: 16 residues. Between the trimmed V and J ends, which lost 3 bases and 4 bases, there was a span of 20 bases. The CDR3 nucleotides are TGCAGTGCTAGGGACCCCGGGACACTTTGGGCAGATACGCAGTATTTT. Residues: CSARDPGTLWADTQYF.

This clonotype was seen just once. The chain recombines TRBV5-1 with TRBJ2-2, with D perhaps matching TRBD1 (6 bases). Germline V gene data show CDR1 as SGHRS and CDR2 as YFSETQ. Trimming stripped 4 bases from V and 3 bases from J, with 16 bases between. This CDR3 spans 16 amino acids. The CDR3 protein is CASSPVGDTYTGELFF. Written as DNA, the CDR3 is TGCGCCAGCAGCCCAGTTGGGGACACCTACACCGGGGAGCTGTTTTTT.

Many counts were recorded for this clonotype. The CDR3 region is CASRGPGLGENEQFF. The CDR3, as DNA: TGTGCCAGCAGAGGCCCGGGACTAGGTGAAAATGAGCAGTTCTTC. The chain couples TRBV7-2 to TRBJ2-1; 8 nucleotides agree with TRBD2. The CDR3 is made up of 15 amino acids. The V gene's germline CDR1 is SGHTA and CDR2 FQGNSA. Trimming took 6 bases from V and 7 from J; bases not matched to a gene: 11.

V and J are TRBV7-9 and TRBJ2-7; perhaps TRBD2 as D (5 bases). The V end was cut by 5 bases, the J end by 0 bases, with 11 bases between. The CDR3 loop spans 14 amino acids. Germline loops: CDR1 SEHNR, CDR2 FQNEAQ (reference sequence). The chain's CDR3 is CASSNGRDSYEQYV. The DNA of the CDR3 is TGTGCCAGCAGCAACGGACGGGACTCCTACGAGCAGTACGTC.

This chain connects TRBV10-3 to TRBJ1-1; 7 positions match TRBD1. The CDR3 covers 13 residues. V shed 11 bases and J 0 bases; nucleotides not matched to a gene: 6. Germline CDR1 ENHRY, CDR2 SYGVKD. The DNA for the CDR3 is TGTGCCGTTTCCGGGACAGTGAACACTGAAGCTTTCTTT. Translated, it gives CAVSGTVNTEAFF.

This clonotype was recorded a few times. The V call is TRBV7-2, the J call TRBJ2-7, with D unclear. Germline assignment: CDR1 SGHTA and CDR2 FQGNSA. The CDR3 extends over 13 amino acids. Trimming cost V 4 bases and J 4 bases, with 11 bases left between them. CDR3 sequence: CASSYPFLYEQYF. The CDR3 coding sequence is TGTGCCAGCAGCTACCCCTTTTTGTACGAGCAGTACTTC.

This clonotype was seen only a few times. This chain connects TRBV19 to TRBJ2-1; D is unclear. The CDR3 runs to 14 residues. Looked up from germline, CDR1 is LNHDA and CDR2 is SQIVND (reference sequence). The V and J ends lost 2 bases and 9 bases respectively, with 14 bases between them. In DNA form, the CDR3 reads TGTGCCAGTAGTATACGGGTGGGTTCGGGTGAGCAGTTCTTC. Its translation is CASSIRVGSGEQFF.

The chain has TRBV7-2 and TRBJ2-7; TRBD2 is a possible D gene (5 bases). The assigned J gene may be wrong: the sequence end matches TRBJ2-1 better. CDR1 and CDR2 from the germline V gene are SGHTA and FQGNSA. The CDR3 is made up of 12 amino acids. The CDR3 sequence: CAAGGQLNEQFF. The CDR3 bases are TGTGCCGCCGGCGGGCAGTTGAATGAGCAGTTCTTC.